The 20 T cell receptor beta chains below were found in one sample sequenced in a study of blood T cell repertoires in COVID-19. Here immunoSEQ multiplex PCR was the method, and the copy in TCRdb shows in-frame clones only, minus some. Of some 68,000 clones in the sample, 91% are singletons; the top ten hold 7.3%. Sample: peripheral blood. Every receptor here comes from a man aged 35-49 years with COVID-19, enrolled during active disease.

This chain's CDR3 is CASSYSSGGTDTQYF. DNA of the CDR3: TGTGCCAGCAGTTACTCTAGCGGGGGCACAGATACGCAGTATTTT. The chain has TRBV6-5 and TRBJ2-3; 8 positions agree with TRBD2. V dropped 0 bases and J dropped 1; count of bases not matched to a gene: 0. The CDR3 has 15 amino acids. Germline CDR1 MNHEY, CDR2 SVGAGI.

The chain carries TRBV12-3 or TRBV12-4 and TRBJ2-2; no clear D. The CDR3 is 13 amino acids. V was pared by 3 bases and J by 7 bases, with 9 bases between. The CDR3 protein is CASSFLSFGELFF. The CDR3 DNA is TGTGCCAGCAGTTTTCTGAGTTTCGGGGAGCTGTTTTTT.

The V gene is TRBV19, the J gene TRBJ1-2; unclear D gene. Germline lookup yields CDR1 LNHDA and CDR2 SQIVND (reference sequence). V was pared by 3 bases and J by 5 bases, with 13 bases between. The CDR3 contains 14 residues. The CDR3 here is CASSISQLRYGYTF. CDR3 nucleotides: TGTGCCAGTAGTATCAGTCAACTAAGGTATGGCTACACCTTC.

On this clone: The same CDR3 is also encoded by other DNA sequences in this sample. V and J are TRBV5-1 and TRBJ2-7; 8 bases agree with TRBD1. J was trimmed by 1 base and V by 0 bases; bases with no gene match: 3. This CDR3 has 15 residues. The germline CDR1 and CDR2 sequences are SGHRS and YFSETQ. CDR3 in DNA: TGCGCCAGCAGCTTGGCCGGGACAGGTTCCTACGAGCAGTACTTC. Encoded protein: CASSLAGTGSYEQYF.

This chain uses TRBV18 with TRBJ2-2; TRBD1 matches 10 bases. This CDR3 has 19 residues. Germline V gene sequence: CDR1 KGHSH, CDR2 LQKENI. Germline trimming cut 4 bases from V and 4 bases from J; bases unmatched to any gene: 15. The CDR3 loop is CASSLSPISGTGVTGELFF. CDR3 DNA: TGTGCCAGCTCACTGTCCCCCATCTCCGGGACAGGGGTCACCGGGGAGCTGTTTTTT.

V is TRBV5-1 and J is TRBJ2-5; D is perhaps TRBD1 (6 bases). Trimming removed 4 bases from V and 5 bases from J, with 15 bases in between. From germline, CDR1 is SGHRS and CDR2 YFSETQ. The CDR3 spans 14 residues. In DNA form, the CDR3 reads TGCGCCAGCAGCCCGGGAAGGGGGACGGAGACCCAGTACTTC. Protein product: CASSPGRGTETQYF.

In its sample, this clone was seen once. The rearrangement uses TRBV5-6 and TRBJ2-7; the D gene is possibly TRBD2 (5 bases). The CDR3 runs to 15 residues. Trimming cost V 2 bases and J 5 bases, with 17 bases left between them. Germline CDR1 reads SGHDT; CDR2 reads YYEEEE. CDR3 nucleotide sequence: TGTGCCAGCAGCTTCCGGACGGGATTGGGTAACGAGCAGTACTTC. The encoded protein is CASSFRTGLGNEQYF.

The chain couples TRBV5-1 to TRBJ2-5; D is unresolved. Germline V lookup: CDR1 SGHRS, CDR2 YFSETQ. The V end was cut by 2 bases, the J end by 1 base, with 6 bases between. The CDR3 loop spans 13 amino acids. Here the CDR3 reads CASSFQAQETQYF. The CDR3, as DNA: TGCGCCAGCAGCTTCCAGGCCCAAGAGACCCAGTACTTC.

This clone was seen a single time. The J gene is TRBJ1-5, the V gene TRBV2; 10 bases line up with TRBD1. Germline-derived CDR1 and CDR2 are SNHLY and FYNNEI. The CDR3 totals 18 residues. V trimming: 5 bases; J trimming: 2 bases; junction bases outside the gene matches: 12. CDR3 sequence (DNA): TGTGCCAGCAGTCGCGGGACAGGGGTAGATTTCGGCAATCAGCCCCAGCATTTT. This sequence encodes CASSRGTGVDFGNQPQHF. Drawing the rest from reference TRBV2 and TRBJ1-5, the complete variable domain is EPEVTQTPSHQVTQMGQEVILRCVPISNHLYFYWYRQILGQKVEFLVSFYNNEISEKSEIFDDQFSVERPDGSNFTLKIRSTKLEDSAMYFCASSRGTGVDFGNQPQHFGDGTRLSIL.

CDR3 loop: CASSRGVGEGYEQYF. Written as DNA, the CDR3 is TGCGCCAGCAGCCGGGGGGTCGGGGAAGGCTACGAGCAGTACTTC. The chain couples TRBV4-1 to TRBJ2-7; D is perhaps TRBD2 (6 bases). This CDR3 region has 15 residues. Germline assignment: CDR1 MGHRA and CDR2 YSYEKL. With 4 bases removed from V and 3 bases from J, the gap between germline ends came to 16 bases.

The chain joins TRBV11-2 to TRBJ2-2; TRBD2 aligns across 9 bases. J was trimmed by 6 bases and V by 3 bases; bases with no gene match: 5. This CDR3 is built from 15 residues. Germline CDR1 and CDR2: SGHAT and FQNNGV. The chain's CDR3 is CASSFAGGPPGELFF. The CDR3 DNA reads TGTGCCAGCAGCTTTGCGGGGGGGCCCCCCGGGGAGCTGTTTTTT.

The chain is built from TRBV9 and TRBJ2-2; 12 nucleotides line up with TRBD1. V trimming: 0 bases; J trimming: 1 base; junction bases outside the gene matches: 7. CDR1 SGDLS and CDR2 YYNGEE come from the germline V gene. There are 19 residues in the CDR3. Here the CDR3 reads CASSVVGTGGLLNTGELFF. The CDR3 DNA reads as TGTGCCAGCAGCGTAGTTGGGACAGGGGGCCTTTTGAACACCGGGGAGCTGTTTTTT. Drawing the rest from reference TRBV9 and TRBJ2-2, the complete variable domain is DSGVTQTPKHLITATGQRVTLRCSPRSGDLSVYWYQQSLDQGLQFLIQYYNGEERAKGNILERFSAQQFPDLHSELNLSSLELGDSALYFCASSVVGTGGLLNTGELFFGEGSRLTVL.

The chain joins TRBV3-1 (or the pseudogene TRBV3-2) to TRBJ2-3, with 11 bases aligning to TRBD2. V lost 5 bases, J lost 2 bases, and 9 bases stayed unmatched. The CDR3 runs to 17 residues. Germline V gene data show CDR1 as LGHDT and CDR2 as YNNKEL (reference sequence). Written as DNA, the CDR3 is TGTGCCAGCAGCAACGCTAGACTAGCGGGGTACACAGATACGCAGTATTTT. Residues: CASSNARLAGYTDTQYF.

In DNA, the CDR3 is TGTGCCAGCAGCCCCCGTGCTAGCGGGGGGGCCAATGAGCAGTTCTTC. It yields the protein CASSPRASGGANEQFF. The V and J genes are TRBV9 and TRBJ2-1; 12 bases agree with TRBD2. The trim removed 4 bases at V and 6 bases at J, leaving 8 bases unmatched. The V gene's germline CDR1 is SGDLS and CDR2 YYNGEE. The CDR3 is made up of 16 amino acids.

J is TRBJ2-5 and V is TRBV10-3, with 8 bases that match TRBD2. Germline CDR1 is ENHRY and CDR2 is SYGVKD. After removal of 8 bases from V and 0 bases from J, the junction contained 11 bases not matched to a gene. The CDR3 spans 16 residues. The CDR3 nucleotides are TGTGCCATCTCCGGCCAGCGGGGGACGTACCAAGAGACCCAGTACTTC. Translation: CAISGQRGTYQETQYF.

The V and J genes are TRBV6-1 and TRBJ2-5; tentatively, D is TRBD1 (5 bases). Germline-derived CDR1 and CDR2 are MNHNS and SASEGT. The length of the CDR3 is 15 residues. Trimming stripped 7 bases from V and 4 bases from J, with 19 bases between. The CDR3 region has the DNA TGTGCCAGCAATCCCGGGTGGGGCTATGGAGAGACCCAGTACTTC. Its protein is CASNPGWGYGETQYF.

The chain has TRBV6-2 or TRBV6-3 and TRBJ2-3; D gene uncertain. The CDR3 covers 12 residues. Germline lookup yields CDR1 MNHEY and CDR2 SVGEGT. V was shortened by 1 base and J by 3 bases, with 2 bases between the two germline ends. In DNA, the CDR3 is TGTGCCAGCAGTTACTTAACAGATACGCAGTATTTT. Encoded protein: CASSYLTDTQYF.

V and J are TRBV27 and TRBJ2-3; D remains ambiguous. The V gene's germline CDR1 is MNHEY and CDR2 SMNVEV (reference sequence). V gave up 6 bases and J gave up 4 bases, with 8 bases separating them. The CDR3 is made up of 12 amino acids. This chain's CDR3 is CASRGAADTQYF. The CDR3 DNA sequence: TGTGCCAGCAGGGGTGCGGCAGATACGCAGTATTTT.

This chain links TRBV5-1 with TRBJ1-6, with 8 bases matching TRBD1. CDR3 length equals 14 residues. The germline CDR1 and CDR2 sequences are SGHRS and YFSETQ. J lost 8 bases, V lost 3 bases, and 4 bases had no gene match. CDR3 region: CASSSDREDSPLHF. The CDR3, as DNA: TGCGCCAGCAGCTCGGACAGGGAGGATTCACCCCTCCACTTT.

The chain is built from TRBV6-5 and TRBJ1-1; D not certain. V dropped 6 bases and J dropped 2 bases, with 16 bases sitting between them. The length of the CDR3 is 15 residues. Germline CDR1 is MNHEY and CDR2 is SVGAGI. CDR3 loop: CASRGGSLANTEAFF. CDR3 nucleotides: TGTGCCAGCAGGGGAGGGAGTCTAGCCAACACTGAAGCTTTCTTT.